A selection of T cell receptor beta chains follows, all from one sample in a study of blood T cell repertoires in COVID-19. Sequencing used immunoSEQ multiplex PCR; TCRdb keeps in-frame clones, though not all of them. There are about 160,000 clones in the sample; around four fifths occur only once, and about 20% lies in the top ten. What was sequenced was peripheral blood. The receptors here all came from a woman aged 80 or over with acute or convalescent COVID-19. CDR3s include the opening cysteine and the closing phenylalanine or tryptophan.

v_gene	j_gene	CDR3aa
TRBV4-3	TRBJ2-1	CASSQSGRGDEQFF
TRBV5-1	TRBJ2-1	CASRTDSNEQFF
TRBV6-5	TRBJ2-3	CASRGTAGFTDTQYF
TRBV5-1	TRBJ1-6	CASSLQGANSPLHF
TRBV4-1	TRBJ2-7	CASSQDGRGGLEQYF
TRBV19	TRBJ2-4	CASSIDAPLVDTKNIQYF
TRBV7-9	TRBJ2-1	CASSFTSGILGNEQFF
TRBV9	TRBJ1-1	CASSATTGNTEAFF
TRBV5-5	TRBJ2-7	CASSFFQPGEQYF
TRBV12-5	TRBJ2-5	CASGLPRLAGGETQYF
TRBV12-3/TRBV12-4	TRBJ1-1	CASGRTEAFF
TRBV5-5	TRBJ1-1	CASSLQGSTEAFF
TRBV9	TRBJ2-1	CASSPPGGSSYNEQFF
TRBV7-8	TRBJ2-1	CASSSQYSEQFF
TRBV5-1	TRBJ1-3	CASSTQGSGNTIYF
TRBV10-3	TRBJ1-4	CASRDRGGATNEKLFF
TRBV5-1	TRBJ1-1	CASSSGSYGPAGVQAFF
TRBV29-1	TRBJ2-7	CSVDTGGRAYEQYF
TRBV7-2	TRBJ2-3	CASSPRGSGSTDTQYF
TRBV5-6	TRBJ1-2	CASSFDPGGYTF
TRBV14	TRBJ2-5	CASSQAIGDNFLQETQYF
TRBV5-1	TRBJ2-2	CASSLAFRSAGELFF
TRBV5-5	TRBJ1-1	CASSLVGGLNTEAFF
TRBV27	TRBJ1-1	CASSWDRGPAGTEAFF
TRBV25-1	TRBJ2-7	CASSPSSAPTYEQYF
TRBV4-1	TRBJ2-1	CASSQDPSGGYNEQFF
TRBV28	TRBJ1-1	CASSTQGAGNTEAFF
TRBV14	TRBJ2-1	CASKDSGIEQFF
TRBV5-1	TRBJ1-1	CASSPDREGYTEAFF
TRBV11-2	TRBJ1-5	CASSFRDNQPQHF
TRBV28	TRBJ1-4	CASSPGGTRVEKLFF
TRBV6-5	TRBJ2-3	CASRRGTDTQYF
TRBV7-9	TRBJ2-2	CASSALTSGRGNTGELFF
TRBV5-5	TRBJ2-3	CASSQVGGTDTQYF
TRBV15	TRBJ2-7	CATSRLRGRGNSEQYF
TRBV2	TRBJ1-5	CASRLSTGNQPQHF
TRBV9	TRBJ2-3	CASSIGGGGSTDTQYF
TRBV6-6	TRBJ2-3	CASSWTSGTDTQYF
TRBV9	TRBJ1-1	CASSGYGGNTEAFF
TRBV7-9	TRBJ2-2	CASSPQEGLAGWNTGELFF
TRBV30	TRBJ2-1	CAWSVTNGGVLFF
TRBV13	TRBJ2-2	CASSSSGGAAGELFF
TRBV28	TRBJ2-7	CASRLSYLSYEQYF
TRBV5-1	TRBJ2-2	CASSSLAGIDTGELFF